Below, 25 T cell receptor beta chains from the same sample are listed, as sequenced in a study of T-cell reconstitution after alpha-beta-depleted transplantation in children. Unique molecular identifiers featured in how the TCRbeta library was prepared. TCRdb re-analysed the PCR reads in MiXCR, keeping a single row per CDR3 protein. This table holds approximately 490,000 distinct CDR3 sequences, around an eighth found once. Sequences were derived from PBMCs from the stem cell graft donor, sampled from the stem cell graft. These receptors were collected from a human donor who donated a stem cell graft to a child with combined immunodeficiency.

In its sample, this clonotype was seen many times. The chain employs TRBV6-5 and TRBJ2-7; 9 bases map to TRBD2. With V trimmed by 2 bases and J by 7 bases, 12 bases remained unmatched. This CDR3 region has 16 residues. Germline CDR1 MNHEY, CDR2 SVGAGI. The CDR3 DNA reads TGTGCCAGCAGTTACGGTTCCGCGGGAGGGCCAAAAGAGCAGTACTTC. Translation gives CASSYGSAGGPKEQYF.

The chain couples TRBV7-3 to TRBJ2-3; D ambiguous. This CDR3 spans 17 amino acids. The germline CDR1 and CDR2 sequences are SGHTA and FQGTGA. Trimming left V 1 base short and J 0 bases short, with 14 bases between. The CDR3 loop is CASSLNPHPKSTDTQYF. As DNA, the CDR3 is TGTGCCAGCAGCTTAAATCCTCACCCGAAAAGCACAGATACGCAGTATTTT. The whole variable domain, remainder taken from reference TRBV7-3 and TRBJ2-3, is GAGVSQTPSNKVTEKGKYVELRCDPISGHTALYWYRQSLGQGPEFLIYFQGTGAADDSGLPNDRFFAVRPEGSVSTLKIQRTERGDSAVYLCASSLNPHPKSTDTQYFGPGTRLTVL.

The sample holds a few counts of this clonotype. The genes are TRBV12-3 or TRBV12-4 and TRBJ2-3; 7 bases are a match to TRBD2. The J segment lost 0 bases and the V segment lost 4 bases, leaving 19 bases of the junction unmatched. This CDR3 has 20 residues. CDR3 sequence (DNA): TGTGCCAGCAGTTCCCGGGGAGGGAGGGAGAGGCGGACTAGCACAGATACGCAGTATTTT. Encoded protein: CASSSRGGRERRTSTDTQYF.

The V call is TRBV6-1, the J call TRBJ2-7; TRBD2 matches at 14 bases. V trimming: 6 bases; J trimming: 9 bases; junction bases outside the gene matches: 7. There are 14 residues in the CDR3. CDR1 MNHNS and CDR2 SASEGT come from the germline V gene. CDR3 sequence (DNA): TGTGCCAGCAGACCCGGGACTAGCGGGGGTTGGCAGTACTTC. It encodes CASRPGTSGGWQYF.

The chain links TRBV12-3 or TRBV12-4 to TRBJ2-7, with TRBD1 identical over 9 bases. This CDR3 has 15 residues. Unmatched junction bases numbered 10, after V lost 8 bases and J lost 2 bases. The CDR3 bases are TGTGCCAGCCTGGACGCTGGGACAGGGACCTACGAGCAGTACTTC. Amino acids: CASLDAGTGTYEQYF.

V is TRBV7-9 and J is TRBJ2-6, with D unresolved. The length of the CDR3 is 15 residues. Between the trimmed V and J ends, which lost 5 bases and 0 bases, there was a span of 8 bases. Germline CDR1 reads SEHNR; CDR2 reads FQNEAQ (reference sequence). The CDR3 sequence is CASSLRVSGANVLTF. The CDR3 DNA follows: TGTGCCAGCAGCCTACGGGTCTCTGGGGCCAACGTCCTGACTTTC.

V gene TRBV12-5 combines with J gene TRBJ2-7; TRBD2 matches 8 bases. CDR3 length equals 15 residues. CDR1 is LGHNT and CDR2 is FRNRAP in the germline V gene. Trimming removed 2 bases from V and 3 bases from J; junction bases left unmatched: 6. The CDR3 nucleotides are TGTGCTAGTGGTTTGTGGGCCGGGAGGGACTACGAGCAGTACTTC. Its translation: CASGLWAGRDYEQYF. Filled out from reference TRBV12-5 and TRBJ2-7, the complete variable domain reads DARVTQTPRHKVTEMGQEVTMRCQPILGHNTVFWYRQTMMQGLELLAYFRNRAPLDDSGMPKDRFSAEMPDATLATLKIQPSEPRDSAVYFCASGLWAGRDYEQYFGPGTRLTVT.

Many counts were recorded for this clonotype. This chain joins TRBV27 and TRBJ2-6, with D possibly TRBD1 on 6 matching bases. Trimming took 6 bases from V and 2 from J, leaving 11 bases between them. The CDR3 is 15 amino acids. The germline V gene encodes CDR1 MNHEY and CDR2 SMNVEV (reference sequence). The CDR3 reads CASSSGAAGANVLTF. In DNA, the CDR3 is TGTGCCAGCAGCTCAGGGGCGGCTGGGGCCAACGTCCTGACTTTC.

This chain uses TRBV11-2 with TRBJ2-5, with 12 bases fitting TRBD1. With V trimmed by 6 bases and J by 4 bases, 3 bases remained unmatched. Looked up from germline, CDR1 is SGHAT and CDR2 is FQNNGV. CDR3 length: 14 residues. The CDR3 reads CASSRDRGPETQYF. In DNA, the CDR3 is TGTGCCAGCAGTCGGGACAGGGGGCCAGAGACCCAGTACTTC.

This clonotype has a count of ten or more. The chain couples TRBV5-5 to TRBJ2-5; D remains unclear. This CDR3 contains 13 residues. Germline V gives CDR1 SGHKS, CDR2 YYEKEE (reference sequence). V shed 0 bases and J shed 5 bases, with 8 bases lying between them. This CDR3 is CASSLEVQETQYF. For the CDR3, the DNA is TGTGCCAGCAGCTTGGAAGTTCAGGAGACCCAGTACTTC.

This clonotype showed up many times. The chain has TRBV5-1 and TRBJ2-3, with 10 bases matching TRBD1. The CDR3 contains 14 residues. Germline trimming cut 4 bases from V and 4 bases from J; bases unmatched to any gene: 3. Germline V lookup: CDR1 SGHRS, CDR2 YFSETQ. The CDR3 spells CASSVGQGADTQYF. The CDR3 DNA reads TGCGCCAGCAGCGTCGGACAGGGGGCAGATACGCAGTATTTT. The entire variable domain, with the rest obtained from reference TRBV5-1 and TRBJ2-3, is as follows: KAGVTQTPRYLIKTRGQQVTLSCSPISGHRSVSWYQQTPGQGLQFLFEYFSETQRNKGNFPGRFSGRQFSNSRSEMNVSTLELGDSALYLCASSVGQGADTQYFGPGTRLTVL.

The chain is built from TRBV28 and TRBJ2-3; 7 bases agree with TRBD2. Trimming took 5 bases from V and 3 from J; bases not matched to a gene: 8. The germline V gene has CDR1 MDHEN and CDR2 SYDVKM. CDR3 length: 15 amino acids. The CDR3 loop reads CASSPGLVATDTQYF. The CDR3 bases are TGTGCCAGCAGTCCTGGACTAGTAGCGACAGATACGCAGTATTTT.

This clonotype was observed many times. The genes are TRBV12-3 or TRBV12-4 and TRBJ1-1; weak D call: TRBD1 (5 bases). The CDR3 is 15 residues long. Trimming shortened V by 3 bases and J by 5 bases, and 16 bases separated the two germline ends. CDR3 residues: CASSFSSGRGTEAFF. The CDR3 nucleotides are TGTGCCAGCAGTTTTTCATCGGGGCGTGGAACTGAAGCTTTCTTT.

The chain joins TRBV6-5 to TRBJ2-7; 7 bases map to TRBD2. The V segment lost 6 bases and the J segment 4 bases; nucleotides outside the gene matches: 6. Germline V CDR1 and CDR2: MNHEY, SVGAGI. The CDR3 totals 13 residues. As DNA, the CDR3 is TGTGCCAGCAGCCCAGGGACTATATACGAGCAGTACTTC. Amino acid sequence: CASSPGTIYEQYF.

This clonotype was observed a few times. V is TRBV20-1 and J is TRBJ1-1; 7 bases line up with TRBD1. The CDR3 is 14 amino acids. The J segment lost 5 bases and the V segment lost 1 base, leaving 7 bases of the junction unmatched. Germline V gene data show CDR1 as DFQATT and CDR2 as SNEGSKA (reference sequence). The CDR3 DNA is TGCAGTGCTAGAGGTCCAGGGGGAGAGACTGAAGCTTTCTTT. It codes for CSARGPGGETEAFF.

The sample holds a few counts of this clonotype. The chain uses TRBV29-1 and TRBJ2-7; D might be TRBD1 (6 bases). The ends were cut back, 5 bases at V and 6 bases at J, with 38 bases in the middle. The germline V gene has CDR1 SQVTM and CDR2 ANQGSEA. This CDR3 has 20 amino acids. In DNA, the CDR3 is TGCAGCGTTTCCTGGGGGCCATCCCTGGGTATTGCTTCGGGTAGGGTCGAGCAGTACTTC. This encodes CSVSWGPSLGIASGRVEQYF.

Many counts were recorded for this clonotype. The CDR3 loop is CASSFPRDRGRRNEQYF. CDR3 coding DNA: TGTGCCAGCAGTTTCCCACGGGACAGGGGGCGGCGGAACGAGCAGTACTTC. The chain carries TRBV12-3 or TRBV12-4 and TRBJ2-7, with 12 bases aligning to TRBD1. The CDR3 has 17 amino acids. V trimming: 3 bases; J trimming: 5 bases; junction bases outside the gene matches: 11.

This clonotype was observed a few times. V is TRBV7-2 and J is TRBJ2-1; 8 bases are a match to TRBD2. The length of the CDR3 is 17 residues. Germline CDR1 reads SGHTA; CDR2 reads FQGNSA. V was clipped by 6 bases and J by 0 bases; unmatched bases: 10. Here the CDR3 reads CASRPIGGGSSYNEQFF. CDR3 bases: TGTGCCAGCAGACCAATAGGCGGGGGGAGCTCCTACAATGAGCAGTTCTTC.

This clonotype was observed many times. The gene calls are TRBV12-3 or TRBV12-4 and TRBJ2-7; D is unclear. With 6 bases removed from V and 7 bases from J, the gap between germline ends came to 13 bases. CDR3 length equals 12 residues. The CDR3 coding sequence is TGTGCCAGCAGCCACCCAGTAGGGGAGCAGTACTTC. Translating gives CASSHPVGEQYF.

The chain couples TRBV20-1 to TRBJ2-2, with 9 bases aligning to TRBD2. J lost 0 bases, V lost 1 base, and 6 bases had no gene match. The CDR3 covers 17 residues. Germline V gene sequence: CDR1 DFQATT, CDR2 SNEGSKA (reference sequence). The CDR3 nucleotides read TGCAGTGCTAGAGTACTTAGCGGGAGATCGAACACCGGGGAGCTGTTTTTT. It translates to CSARVLSGRSNTGELFF.

This clonotype has more than one count but fewer than ten. The rearrangement joins TRBV4-2 to TRBJ2-7; 7 bases match TRBD1. The CDR3 loop spans 19 amino acids. Germline CDR1 reads LGHNA; CDR2 reads YNFKEQ. After removal of 5 bases from V and 0 bases from J, the junction contained 19 bases not matched to a gene. The CDR3 DNA follows: TGTGCCAGCAGCACGCCTTCGGGACAGCTATATCGAGACTCCTACGAGCAGTACTTC. Translated, it gives CASSTPSGQLYRDSYEQYF.

This chain links TRBV9 with TRBJ1-6; D remains unclear. Trimming left V 2 bases short and J 5 bases short, with 11 bases between. CDR1 and CDR2 (germline): SGDLS, YYNGEE. The CDR3 runs to 15 residues. CDR3 nucleotides: TGTGCCAGCAGCGTTAGCGGGGATCATAATTCACCCCTCCACTTT. Translated, it gives CASSVSGDHNSPLHF. Full variable domain (outside the CDR3, taken from reference TRBV9 and TRBJ1-6): DSGVTQTPKHLITATGQRVTLRCSPRSGDLSVYWYQQSLDQGLQFLIQYYNGEERAKGNILERFSAQQFPDLHSELNLSSLELGDSALYFCASSVSGDHNSPLHFGNGTRLTVT.

The table lists this clonotype with many counts. The CDR3 is CASSYLQGPYEQYF. DNA for the CDR3: TGTGCCAGCAGTTATCTACAGGGCCCCTACGAGCAGTACTTC. The chain is built from TRBV6-5 and TRBJ2-7, with a tentative D call TRBD1 (6 bases). The V gene's germline CDR1 is MNHEY and CDR2 SVGAGI. V lost 3 bases and J lost 2, with 11 bases in between. CDR3 size: 14 residues.

This clonotype was seen many times. The rearrangement joins TRBV5-1 to TRBJ2-1, with no clear D. This CDR3 is 13 amino acids long. Trimming shortened V by 1 base and J by 5 bases, and 7 bases separated the two germline ends. From germline, CDR1 is SGHRS and CDR2 YFSETQ. CDR3: CASSLSLNNEQFF. Here the CDR3 DNA reads TGCGCCAGCAGCTTGTCTCTAAACAATGAGCAGTTCTTC.

The table lists this clonotype with a few counts. V gene TRBV12-3 or TRBV12-4 combines with J gene TRBJ1-2, with D perhaps TRBD1 (6 bases). CDR3 size: 13 residues. V lost 6 bases and J 4 bases, leaving 12 bases between the germline ends. CDR3 bases: TGTGCCAGCAGCCTGGCGGGGGCCTATGGCTACACCTTC. Translation: CASSLAGAYGYTF.